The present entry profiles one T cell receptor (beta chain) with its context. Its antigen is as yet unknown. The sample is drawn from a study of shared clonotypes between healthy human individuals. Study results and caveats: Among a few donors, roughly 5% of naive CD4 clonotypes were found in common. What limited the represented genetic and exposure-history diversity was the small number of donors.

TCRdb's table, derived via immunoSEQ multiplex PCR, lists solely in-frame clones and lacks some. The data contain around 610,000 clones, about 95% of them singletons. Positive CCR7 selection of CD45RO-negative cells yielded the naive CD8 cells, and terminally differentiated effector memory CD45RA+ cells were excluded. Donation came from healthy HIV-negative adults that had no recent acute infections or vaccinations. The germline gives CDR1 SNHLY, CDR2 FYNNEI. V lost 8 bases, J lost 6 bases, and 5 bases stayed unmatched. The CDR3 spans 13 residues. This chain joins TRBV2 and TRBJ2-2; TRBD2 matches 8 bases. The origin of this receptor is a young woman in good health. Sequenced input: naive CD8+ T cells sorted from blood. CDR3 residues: CASGETSAGELFF. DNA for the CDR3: TGTGCCAGCGGGGAGACTAGCGCCGGGGAGCTGTTTTTT.